These T cell receptor beta chains were read from a single sample in a study of identical twins. A single record per CDR3 protein comes from TCRdb applying MiXCR to the 5' RACE reads. There are around 570,000 distinct CDR3 sequences in the sample; more than 9% occur only once, and roughly 3.2% lies in the top ten. These data were also reused for a study on yellow fever vaccine responses in identical twins.

Sequencing input: PBMCs. These receptors all come from a woman aged 18-29 years in good health. Each CDR3 is given with its conserved first and last residue. The D gene is left open where the match is weak. Size values are once, few and many counts, or a class for expanded clones, and some rows have none.

j_call,clone_size,v_call,d_call,cdr3_nt,cdr3_aa
TRBJ1-2,few,TRBV27,NA,TGTGACAGCAGTTTATCGTTGGGGATGGCGGATGGCTACACCTTC,CDSSLSLGMADGYTF
TRBJ2-1,NA,TRBV7-6,TRBD2,TGTGCCAGCAGTTCTATCCCCCTAGCGGGGGTGGGGAATGAGCAGTTCTTC,CASSSIPLAGVGNEQFF
TRBJ2-6,NA,TRBV4-2,NA,TGTGCCAGCAGCCAAGGTCCAGCGGAACTCTCTGGGGCCAACGTCCTGACTTTC,CASSQGPAELSGANVLTF
TRBJ2-7,many,TRBV18,TRBD1,TGTGCCAGCTCACCCGTTCGACAGGGCGCCTACGAGCAGTACTTC,CASSPVRQGAYEQYF
TRBJ2-1,few,TRBV11-2,TRBD2,TGTGCCAGCAGCTCATTTCCGGGACTAGCGAGCTCCTACAATGAGCAGTTCTTC,CASSSFPGLASSYNEQFF
TRBJ2-2,NA,TRBV7-2,NA,TGTGCCAGCAGCCCCGCCGCCACCGGGGAGCTGTTTTTT,CASSPAATGELFF
TRBJ1-6,many,TRBV20-1,TRBD1,TGCAGTGCTCCCCGGACAGGGGTTATTGTAAATTCACCCCTCCACTTT,CSAPRTGVIVNSPLHF
TRBJ2-3,NA,TRBV20-1,TRBD2,TGCAGTGCTAGAGATCTCCCCGGGGAGGGAGATACGCAGTATTTT,CSARDLPGEGDTQYF
TRBJ2-1,NA,TRBV6-2/TRBV6-3,NA,TGTGCCAGCAGTTATAGTGGGCTTGGACTACAGGGGAATGAGCAGTTCTTC,CASSYSGLGLQGNEQFF
TRBJ1-5,NA,TRBV9,NA,TGTGCCAGCAGCATGGAGGACAGCGTCAATCAGCCCCAGCATTTT,CASSMEDSVNQPQHF
TRBJ2-7,NA,TRBV5-5,NA,TGTGCCAGCAGCTTACTTGACAATCCGTTCAACGAGCAGTACTTC,CASSLLDNPFNEQYF
TRBJ2-6,few,TRBV6-1,NA,TGTGCCAGCAGGTCAGGGGCCTCTGGGGCCAACGTCCTGACTTTC,CASRSGASGANVLTF
TRBJ2-5,few,TRBV5-1,TRBD1,TGCGCCAGCAGCGGGGGACAGTTCTCCGGGCAAGAGACCCAGTACTTC,CASSGGQFSGQETQYF
TRBJ2-4,NA,TRBV20-1,NA,TGCAGTGCTAGACGCTCCACAGTAAAAAACATTCAGTACTTC,CSARRSTVKNIQYF
TRBJ2-2,many,TRBV12-3/TRBV12-4,NA,TGTGCCAGCAGTGAACCTGCCGGGGAGCTGTTTTTT,CASSEPAGELFF
TRBJ2-2,many,TRBV5-1,NA,TGCGCCAGCAGCTTAGGGGTCGGAAAGGCCGGGGAGCTGTTTTTT,CASSLGVGKAGELFF
TRBJ1-5,many,TRBV12-3/TRBV12-4,NA,TGTGCCAGCAGTTTCCAGGGTGATCAGCCCCAGCATTTT,CASSFQGDQPQHF
TRBJ2-7,NA,TRBV24-1,TRBD1,TGTGCCACCAGTGACCCGGGACAGGGGCTCTACGAGCAGTACTTC,CATSDPGQGLYEQYF
TRBJ1-1,NA,TRBV5-6,NA,TGTGCCAGCAGCTTGGGCGAGGTGAGAAGGACTTGGAACACTGAAGCTTTCTTT,CASSLGEVRRTWNTEAFF
TRBJ2-1,many,TRBV4-2,TRBD2,TGTGCCAGCAGCCAAGAGGCTAGCGGGAGTGGTGAGCAGTTCTTC,CASSQEASGSGEQFF
TRBJ2-4,few,TRBV27,NA,TGTGCCAGCAGTCTCCGGGACACAAACATTCAGTACTTC,CASSLRDTNIQYF
TRBJ2-7,few,TRBV7-9,NA,TGTGCCAGCAGCTTCCTTAACGACGAGCAGTACTTC,CASSFLNDEQYF
TRBJ2-7,NA,TRBV29-1,NA,TGCAGCGCCTTTTTGGCAGGGACCTACGAGCAGTACTTC,CSAFLAGTYEQYF
TRBJ2-7,few,TRBV15,NA,TGTGCCACCAGCAGACCACAGGGAGAGCAGTACTTC,CATSRPQGEQYF
TRBJ2-6,many,TRBV24-1,NA,TGTGCCACCAGTGACCCGACTCCCAGTTACTCTGGGGCCAACGTCCTGACTTTC,CATSDPTPSYSGANVLTF
TRBJ2-7,few,TRBV10-1,NA,TGCGCCAGCAGTGACCCCCCCACCTACGAGCAGTACTTC,CASSDPPTYEQYF
TRBJ2-1,few,TRBV7-9,TRBD1,TGTGCCAGCAGCTTTTGGACAGGACACAATGAGCAGTTCTTC,CASSFWTGHNEQFF
TRBJ2-3,many,TRBV9,TRBD2,TGTGCCAGCAGCGCCGGCCCCGGGAGCGGGGGGGCCTGGGATACGCAGTATTTT,CASSAGPGSGGAWDTQYF
TRBJ1-5,NA,TRBV5-6,TRBD1,TGTGCCAGCAGCTTTCGACAGGGGGCTAGCAATCAGCCCCAGCATTTT,CASSFRQGASNQPQHF
TRBJ2-1,many,TRBV24-1,NA,TGTGCCACCCCGCGCAGCGGACGTACCTACAATGAGCAGTTCTTC,CATPRSGRTYNEQFF
TRBJ2-1,NA,TRBV28,NA,TGTGCCAGCTTCAAGGGGGAGGGAACCTACAATGAGCAGTTCTTC,CASFKGEGTYNEQFF
TRBJ2-1,NA,TRBV6-1,TRBD1,TGTGCCAGCAGCCGCAGACAGGGGAACTACAATGAGCAGTTCTTC,CASSRRQGNYNEQFF
TRBJ2-5,many,TRBV7-9,TRBD1,TGTGCCAGCAGCACCGACAGGGATAGGACCCAGTACTTC,CASSTDRDRTQYF
TRBJ2-3,few,TRBV13,TRBD2,TGTGCCAGCAGCTTCCGGACTAGCGAGGGGCGAGATACGCAGTATTTT,CASSFRTSEGRDTQYF
TRBJ1-1,NA,TRBV30,NA,TGTGCCTGGAGTTTACAGGGAAGCACTGAAGCTTTCTTT,CAWSLQGSTEAFF
TRBJ2-7,NA,TRBV6-7,NA,TGTGCCAGCAGTTACTCGAGTGACAGGAGCTACGAGCAGTACTTC,CASSYSSDRSYEQYF
TRBJ1-5,many,TRBV7-8,NA,TGTGCCAGCAGCCCCCCGGGGGGTAATCAGCCCCAGCATTTT,CASSPPGGNQPQHF
TRBJ1-6,NA,TRBV27,NA,TGTGCCAGCAGATATCGGGGAGATAATTCACCCCTCCACTTT,CASRYRGDNSPLHF
TRBJ2-3,NA,TRBV29-1,NA,TGCAGCGTTGCTTCATCCCCAGATACGCAGTATTTT,CSVASSPDTQYF
TRBJ2-2,many,TRBV12-3/TRBV12-4,NA,TGTGCCAGCAGCAACGGGCATCTAATCACCGGGGAGCTGTTTTTT,CASSNGHLITGELFF
TRBJ2-3,NA,TRBV20-1,TRBD2,TGCAGTGCGAGGACTAGCGGGAGTTCAGATACGCAGTATTTT,CSARTSGSSDTQYF